These 24 T cell receptor beta chains came from one sample sequenced in a study of Graves' ophthalmopathy and Graves' hyperthyroidism. Amplification of the TCR beta CDR3 regions used RNA transcripts (as template). HTBI primers were used in a first-round RT-PCR, which preceded a second-round multiplex PCR. Via MiXCR, TCRdb re-called the multiplex PCR reads, giving one row per CDR3 protein. The data show a few hundred thousand distinct CDR3 sequences, roughly 18% seen once. Sequencing input: peripheral blood. The receptor set was obtained from a young woman with Graves' ophthalmopathy.

Only one count was recorded for this clonotype. The V and J genes are TRBV29-1 and TRBJ1-5; possibly TRBD1 for D (5 bases). Germline CDR1 SQVTM, CDR2 ANQGSEA. The CDR3 is 12 amino acids. V was cut by 4 bases and J by 5 bases, with 9 bases left in between. The CDR3 protein is CSVAAGDQPQHF. CDR3 nucleotide sequence: TGCAGCGTTGCCGCGGGGGATCAGCCCCAGCATTTT.

Ten or more counts support this clonotype. The V and J genes are TRBV28 and TRBJ1-5, with D possibly matching TRBD1 (6 bases). This CDR3 is built from 14 residues. CDR1 and CDR2 (germline): MDHEN, SYDVKM. Between the trimmed V and J ends, which lost 6 bases and 2 bases, there was a span of 11 bases. CDR3 DNA sequence: TGTGCCAGCAGACAGGGTAGCCGCAATCAGCCCCAGCATTTT. Its protein product is CASRQGSRNQPQHF.

This clonotype was detected many times. The chain combines TRBV6-2 or TRBV6-3 with TRBJ1-5; the D gene is possibly TRBD1 (6 bases). V lost 6 bases to trimming and J lost 3 bases, with 15 bases between them. The CDR3 consists of 15 residues. The germline V gene encodes CDR1 MNHEY and CDR2 SVGEGT. This CDR3 reads CASSPMDRFNQPQHF. The DNA for the CDR3 is TGTGCCAGCAGCCCCATGGACAGATTCAATCAGCCCCAGCATTTT.

This clonotype was seen repeatedly, ten times or more. The J gene is TRBJ1-1, the V gene TRBV30; TRBD1 matches 7 bases. V lost 2 bases, J lost 11 bases, and 11 bases stayed unmatched. The germline CDR1 and CDR2 sequences are GTSNPN and SVGIG (reference sequence). The CDR3 runs to 13 residues. The CDR3 sequence: CAWSLGTVGEAFF. CDR3 DNA: TGTGCCTGGAGTTTAGGGACAGTCGGAGAGGCTTTCTTT.

At least ten counts were recorded for this clonotype. The V and J genes are TRBV12-3 or TRBV12-4 and TRBJ1-1; D ambiguous. The CDR3 is made up of 16 amino acids. V was shortened by 3 bases and J by 0 bases, with 14 bases between the two germline ends. The CDR3 loop reads CASSLAPRHLNTEAFF. The CDR3 DNA reads as TGTGCCAGCAGTTTGGCCCCAAGGCACCTGAACACTGAAGCTTTCTTT.

This clonotype was seen only once. A read error may explain this, as a much larger clone is one base away. V and J are TRBV4-3 and TRBJ1-1, with 7 bases matching TRBD1. There are 16 residues in the CDR3. CDR1 and CDR2 (germline): LGHNA, YSLEER. The CDR3 bases are TGCGCCAGCACCCAAGGGGGCGGTCGCGGGGGCACTGAAGCTTTCTTT. Its protein product is CASTQGGGRGGTEAFF.

This clonotype was detected many times. The chain has TRBV4-2 and TRBJ1-3; TRBD1 might be the D (6 bases). Per the germline V gene, CDR1 is LGHNA and CDR2 is YNFKEQ. This CDR3 contains 17 residues. Trimming removed 0 bases at V and 2 bases at J, with 14 bases between. This chain's CDR3 is CASSQDSDRRAGNTIYF. In DNA form, the CDR3 reads TGTGCCAGCAGCCAAGACTCAGACAGGAGAGCTGGAAACACCATATATTTT.

There are many counts of this clonotype. This chain uses TRBV28 with TRBJ2-2, with TRBD2 matching 10 bases. Germline CDR1 is MDHEN and CDR2 is SYDVKM. The CDR3 has 17 amino acids. V was pared by 3 bases and J by 7 bases, with 11 bases of the junction left unmatched. The DNA of the CDR3 is TGTGCCAGCAGTTTTAGCGGGGGGCGGCTAATGCTCGGGGAGCTGTTTTTT. Amino acids: CASSFSGGRLMLGELFF.

This clonotype was detected ten times or more. V gene TRBV6-5 combines with J gene TRBJ2-2; maybe TRBD1 (6 bases). Germline lookup yields CDR1 MNHEY and CDR2 SVGAGI. Trimming took off 0 bases at V and 4 bases at J, with 9 bases between the two ends. CDR3 length equals 15 residues. This chain's CDR3 is CASSYSRGGTGELFF. For the CDR3, the DNA is TGTGCCAGCAGTTACTCCAGGGGTGGCACCGGGGAGCTGTTTTTT.

The chain employs TRBV11-2 and TRBJ1-2; 9 positions agree with TRBD1. J was trimmed by 5 bases and V by 5 bases; bases with no gene match: 12. The CDR3 contains 16 residues. Germline assignment: CDR1 SGHAT and CDR2 FQNNGV. CDR3 sequence: CASSPRVTGGEYGYTF. In DNA, the CDR3 is TGTGCCAGCAGCCCCAGGGTTACAGGGGGCGAGTATGGCTACACCTTC.

This clonotype was counted many times. The genes are TRBV12-3 or TRBV12-4 and TRBJ1-1, with 7 positions matching TRBD1. J was trimmed by 1 base and V by 6 bases; bases with no gene match: 5. The CDR3 length is 14 residues. This CDR3 reads CASSRDSKNTEAFF. The CDR3 nucleotides read TGTGCCAGCAGCAGGGACAGCAAGAACACTGAAGCTTTCTTT.

This clonotype was seen repeatedly, ten times or more. This chain links TRBV4-2 with TRBJ2-2; 7 bases are a match to TRBD2. V lost 3 bases and J lost 1; bases outside the gene matches: 8. Germline V gene sequence: CDR1 LGHNA, CDR2 YNFKEQ. This CDR3 is built from 17 residues. DNA for the CDR3: TGTGCCAGCAGCCAGCCCGGGGGGTTTGTGAACACCGGGGAGCTGTTTTTT. This gives the protein CASSQPGGFVNTGELFF.

This clonotype was recorded at least ten times. J is TRBJ2-5 and V is TRBV7-2; TRBD1 agrees at 9 bases. The CDR3 spans 12 residues. Trimming cost V 6 bases and J 9 bases; bases outside gene matches: 5. CDR1 and CDR2 from the germline V gene are SGHTA and FQGNSA. The CDR3 coding sequence is TGTGCCAGCAGGTCGACAGGGGGTCCCCAGTACTTC. This encodes CASRSTGGPQYF.

This clonotype occurred many times. The genes are TRBV30 and TRBJ2-5; TRBD1 aligns across 8 bases. V lost 0 bases and J lost 2; bases outside the gene matches: 5. This CDR3 has 15 amino acids. Germline V lookup: CDR1 GTSNPN, CDR2 SVGIG (reference sequence). Written as DNA, the CDR3 is TGTGCCTGGAGTGTACCTGGGACAGGACAAGAGACCCAGTACTTC. Translation: CAWSVPGTGQETQYF. The entire variable domain, with the rest obtained from reference TRBV30 and TRBJ2-5, is as follows: SQTIHQWPATLVQPVGSPLSLECTVEGTSNPNLYWYRQAAGRGLQLLFYSVGIGQISSEVPQNLSASRPQDRQFILSSKKLLLSDSGFYLCAWSVPGTGQETQYFGPGTRLLVL.

This clonotype was seen a few times. The chain has TRBV27 and TRBJ1-2; maybe TRBD1 (5 bases). The V and J ends lost 4 bases and 2 bases respectively, with 11 bases between them. This CDR3 spans 14 amino acids. The germline CDR1 and CDR2 sequences are MNHEY and SMNVEV (reference sequence). The CDR3 DNA reads TGTGCCAGCAGTTACGGACATTTCAACTATGGCTACACCTTC. This codes for CASSYGHFNYGYTF.

This clonotype was seen a handful of times. The chain joins TRBV30 to TRBJ2-7, with 10 nucleotides matching TRBD1. The CDR3 contains 12 residues. Germline trimming cut 7 bases from V and 7 bases from J; bases unmatched to any gene: 7. CDR1 and CDR2 from the germline V gene are GTSNPN and SVGIG (reference sequence). The CDR3 protein is CAYRQGAREQYF. DNA for the CDR3: TGTGCCTACAGACAGGGGGCGCGGGAGCAGTACTTC.

This clonotype was detected ten times or more. V and J are TRBV19 and TRBJ2-7; D is perhaps TRBD1 or TRBD2 (5 bases each). Germline V CDR1 and CDR2: LNHDA, SQIVND (reference sequence). This CDR3 spans 13 amino acids. Trimming took off 9 bases at V and 4 bases at J, with 16 bases between the two ends. CDR3 nucleotide sequence: TGTGCCAGCTCTAACGACAGACTATACGAGCAGTACTTC. This encodes CASSNDRLYEQYF. The full variable domain, completed using reference TRBV19 and TRBJ2-7, is DGGITQSPKYLFRKEGQNVTLSCEQNLNHDAMYWYRQDPGQGLRLIYYSQIVNDFQKGDIAEGYSVSREKKESFPLTVTSAQKNPTAFYLCASSNDRLYEQYFGPGTRLTVT.

Ten or more counts support this clonotype. The chain couples TRBV6-1 to TRBJ1-6; D possibly corresponds to TRBD1 (5 bases). This CDR3 has 15 residues. Looked up from germline, CDR1 is MNHNS and CDR2 is SASEGT. Trimming removed 1 base from V and 10 bases from J, with 14 bases in between. The CDR3 DNA sequence: TGTGCCAGCAGTGAAGTGAACAGGCGGCACTCACCCCTCCACTTT. Protein sequence: CASSEVNRRHSPLHF.

The J gene is TRBJ2-5, the V gene TRBV18; TRBD1 matches at 9 bases. The V and J ends lost 5 bases and 4 bases, in that order; junction bases with no gene match: 8. CDR3 length: 15 residues. The germline gives CDR1 KGHSH, CDR2 LQKENI. The CDR3 reads CASSTGTGFGETQYF. DNA for the CDR3: TGTGCCAGCTCAACCGGGACAGGGTTTGGAGAGACCCAGTACTTC.

V gene TRBV24-1 combines with J gene TRBJ1-1; D unclear. V was shortened by 12 bases and J by 2 bases, with 12 bases between the two germline ends. This CDR3 region has 12 residues. CDR1 and CDR2 from the germline V gene are KGHDR and SFDVKD. In DNA, the CDR3 is TGTGCCGTCGTGGCTTCCAACACTGAAGCTTTCTTT. It encodes CAVVASNTEAFF.

In this sample, this clonotype turned up many times. The rearrangement uses TRBV11-2 and TRBJ2-7; D unclear. Per the germline V gene, CDR1 is SGHAT and CDR2 is FQNNGV. The CDR3 runs 14 residues. V was clipped by 1 base and J by 1 base, with 8 bases between them. The CDR3 here is CASSLARVSYEQYF. DNA of the CDR3: TGTGCCAGCAGCTTAGCCCGGGTTTCCTACGAGCAGTACTTC.

This clonotype was found many times. V gene TRBV19 combines with J gene TRBJ1-5; 7 nucleotides agree with TRBD1. The J segment lost 0 bases and the V segment lost 5 bases, leaving 10 bases of the junction unmatched. The germline V gene has CDR1 LNHDA and CDR2 SQIVND (reference sequence). The length of the CDR3 is 17 residues. Written as DNA, the CDR3 is TGTGCCAGTAGTGCCTCCTCAGGGGGTTATAGCAATCAGCCCCAGCATTTT. Encoded protein: CASSASSGGYSNQPQHF.

This clonotype was seen many times. The CDR3 DNA sequence: TGTGCCAGCAGCTTAGAACCGTGGAGGGAAGAGACCCAGTACTTC. This encodes CASSLEPWREETQYF. The chain couples TRBV7-2 to TRBJ2-5; D possibly corresponds to TRBD2 (6 bases). Between the trimmed V and J ends, which lost 1 base and 3 bases, there was a span of 12 bases. This CDR3 spans 15 amino acids. CDR1 SGHTA and CDR2 FQGNSA come from the germline V gene. Full variable domain (missing parts from reference TRBV7-2 and TRBJ2-5): GAGVSQSPSNKVTEKGKDVELRCDPISGHTALYWYRQSLGQGLEFLIYFQGNSAPDKSGLPSDRFSAERTGGSVSTLTIQRTQQEDSAVYLCASSLEPWREETQYFGPGTRLLVL.

This clonotype appeared many times. The chain couples TRBV12-3 or TRBV12-4 to TRBJ1-1, with TRBD1 matching over 8 bases. With V trimmed by 6 bases and J by 6 bases, 3 bases remained unmatched. CDR3 size: 12 residues. The CDR3 sequence is CASRGGQAEAFF. The CDR3 DNA is TGTGCCAGCAGGGGGGGACAGGCTGAAGCTTTCTTT.